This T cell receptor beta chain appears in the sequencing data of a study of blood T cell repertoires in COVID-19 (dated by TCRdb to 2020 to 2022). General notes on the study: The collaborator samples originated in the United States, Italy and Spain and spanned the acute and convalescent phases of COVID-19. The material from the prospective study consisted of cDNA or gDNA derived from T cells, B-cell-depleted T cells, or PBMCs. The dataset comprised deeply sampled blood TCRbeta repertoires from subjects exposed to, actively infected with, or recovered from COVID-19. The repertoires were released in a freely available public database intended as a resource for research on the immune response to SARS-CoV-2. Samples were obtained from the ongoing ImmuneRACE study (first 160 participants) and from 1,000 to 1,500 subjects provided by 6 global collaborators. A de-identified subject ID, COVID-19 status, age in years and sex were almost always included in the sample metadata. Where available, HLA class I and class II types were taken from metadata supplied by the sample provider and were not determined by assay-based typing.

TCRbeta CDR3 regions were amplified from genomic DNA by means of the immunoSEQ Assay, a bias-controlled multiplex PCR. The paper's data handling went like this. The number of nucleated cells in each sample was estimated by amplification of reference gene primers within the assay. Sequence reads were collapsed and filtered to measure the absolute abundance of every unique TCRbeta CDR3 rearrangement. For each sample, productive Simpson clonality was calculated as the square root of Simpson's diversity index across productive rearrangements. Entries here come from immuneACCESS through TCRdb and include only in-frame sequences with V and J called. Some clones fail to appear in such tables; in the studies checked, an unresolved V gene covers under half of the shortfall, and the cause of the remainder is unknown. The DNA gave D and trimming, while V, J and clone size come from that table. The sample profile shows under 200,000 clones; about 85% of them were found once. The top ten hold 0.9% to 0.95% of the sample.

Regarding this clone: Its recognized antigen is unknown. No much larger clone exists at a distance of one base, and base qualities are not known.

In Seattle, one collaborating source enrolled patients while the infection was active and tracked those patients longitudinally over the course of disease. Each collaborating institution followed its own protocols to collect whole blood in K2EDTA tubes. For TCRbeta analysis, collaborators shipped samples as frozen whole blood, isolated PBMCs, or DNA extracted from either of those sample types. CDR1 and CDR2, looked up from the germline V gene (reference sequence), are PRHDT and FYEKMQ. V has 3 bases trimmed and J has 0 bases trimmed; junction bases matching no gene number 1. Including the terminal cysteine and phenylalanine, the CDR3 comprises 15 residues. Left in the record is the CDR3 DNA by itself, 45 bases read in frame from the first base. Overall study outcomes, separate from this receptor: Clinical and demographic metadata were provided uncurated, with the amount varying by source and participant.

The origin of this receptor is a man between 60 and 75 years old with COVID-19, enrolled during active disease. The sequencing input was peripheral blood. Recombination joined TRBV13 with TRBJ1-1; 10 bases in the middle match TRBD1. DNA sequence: TGTGCCAGCAGCTTGGGACAGGGGATGAACACTGAAGCTTTCTTT. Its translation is CASSLGQGMNTEAFF.